This T cell receptor beta chain was found in a study of blood T cell repertoires in COVID-19. Researchers sorted participants into cohorts using their self-reported clinical history. The CDR3 loop spans 13 amino acids. The V and J ends lost 1 base and 4 bases respectively, with 7 bases between them. Germline V gene sequence: CDR1 SGHVS, CDR2 FNYEAQ. This table comes from immunoSEQ multiplex PCR, and its TCRdb copy is limited to in-frame clones, with some not included. The sample gives 450,000 to 500,000 clones, roughly nine tenths of which show up once; 0.7% is in the top ten. The sequence was obtained from a woman younger than 30 who had recovered from COVID-19. The V gene is TRBV7-6, the J gene TRBJ1-2; D is uncertain. Sequenced sample: PBMCs or T cells enriched from blood (not recorded which). The CDR3 spells CASSLGPIYGYTF. The DNA for the CDR3 is TGTGCCAGCAGCTTAGGTCCTATCTATGGCTACACCTTC.